The sequence of this TCR beta chain was determined in a study of blood T cell repertoires in COVID-19. About the study: PBMCs, B-cell-depleted T cells, or T cells were the source of the cDNA or gDNA that made up the material.

J was trimmed by 0 bases and V by 3 bases; bases with no gene match: 12. The germline V gene has CDR1 SGHRS and CDR2 YFSETQ. This CDR3 region has 18 residues. Authors' data handling: Amplified reference gene primers provided the basis for estimating nucleated cell counts. Profiling relied on immunoSEQ multiplex PCR, and the TCRdb table lists in-frame clones only, not all of them. D and trimming come from the DNA, and the V and J calls and clone size come from that table. The table has about 94,000 clones, 65% to 85% seen once; the top ten hold around 6.5%. Sequencing was done on a sample of peripheral blood. The chain combines TRBV5-1 with TRBJ1-1, with 9 nucleotides matching TRBD1. This TCR was recovered from a man aged 60 to 75 with acute or convalescent COVID-19. CDR3 protein: CASSSPVPGQGVNTEAFF. CDR3 DNA sequence: TGCGCCAGCAGCTCCCCAGTCCCGGGACAGGGAGTGAACACTGAAGCTTTCTTT.